This entry is about one TCR beta chain. These data are taken from a study of blood T cell repertoires in COVID-19. Study-level information: T cells, B-cell-depleted T cells, or PBMCs provided the cDNA or gDNA that served as material.

The CDR3 length is 12 residues. V lost 10 bases, J lost 3 bases, and 12 bases lay in between. Germline V gene lookup returns CDR1 MDHEN and CDR2 SYDVKM. The repertoire was sequenced with immunoSEQ multiplex PCR; TCRdb's copy has only in-frame clones and lacks some. The table includes some 240,000 clones, more than 65% detected once. The genes are TRBV28 and TRBJ1-1, with D possibly matching TRBD1 (5 bases). The clonotype originates from a man aged 45-60 years with active or convalescent COVID-19. Sample: peripheral blood. CDR3 sequence (DNA): TGTGCCACGCTAGTCAGGGACACTGAAGCTTTCTTT. It encodes CATLVRDTEAFF. The full variable domain, its missing parts supplied by reference TRBV28 and TRBJ1-1, is DVKVTQSSRYLVKRTGEKVFLECVQDMDHENMFWYRQDPGLGLRLIYFSYDVKMKEKGDIPEGYSVSREKKERFSLILESASTNQTSMYLCATLVRDTEAFFGQGTRLTVV.